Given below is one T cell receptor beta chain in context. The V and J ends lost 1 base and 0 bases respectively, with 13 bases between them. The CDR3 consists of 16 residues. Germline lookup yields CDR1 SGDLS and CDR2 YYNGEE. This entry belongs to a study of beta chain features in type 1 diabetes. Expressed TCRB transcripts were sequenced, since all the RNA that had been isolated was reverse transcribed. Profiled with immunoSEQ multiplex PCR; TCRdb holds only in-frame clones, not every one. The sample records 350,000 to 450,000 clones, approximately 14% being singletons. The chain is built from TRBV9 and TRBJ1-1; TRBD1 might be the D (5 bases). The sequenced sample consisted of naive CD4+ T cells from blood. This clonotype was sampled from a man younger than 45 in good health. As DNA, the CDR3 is TGTGCCAGCAGCGTATCCCCCCTCAGGGTGAACACTGAAGCTTTCTTT. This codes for CASSVSPLRVNTEAFF. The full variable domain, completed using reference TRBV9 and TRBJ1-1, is DSGVTQTPKHLITATGQRVTLRCSPRSGDLSVYWYQQSLDQGLQFLIQYYNGEERAKGNILERFSAQQFPDLHSELNLSSLELGDSALYFCASSVSPLRVNTEAFFGQGTRLTVV.